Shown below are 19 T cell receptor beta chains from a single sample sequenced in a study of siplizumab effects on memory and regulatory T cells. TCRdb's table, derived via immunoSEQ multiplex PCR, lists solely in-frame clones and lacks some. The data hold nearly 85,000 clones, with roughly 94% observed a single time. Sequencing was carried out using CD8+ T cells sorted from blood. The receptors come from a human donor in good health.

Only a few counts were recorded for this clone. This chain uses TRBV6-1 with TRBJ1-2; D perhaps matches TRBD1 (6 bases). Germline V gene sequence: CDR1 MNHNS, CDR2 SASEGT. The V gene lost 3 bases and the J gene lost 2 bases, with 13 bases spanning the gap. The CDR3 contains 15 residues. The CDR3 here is CASSDMPGHNYGYTF. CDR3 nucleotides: TGTGCCAGCAGTGATATGCCGGGACACAACTATGGCTACACCTTC.

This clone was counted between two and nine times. This chain's CDR3 is CAWTMGKAFF. DNA of the CDR3: TGTGCCTGGACAATGGGGAAAGCTTTCTTT. The rearrangement uses TRBV30 and TRBJ1-1; D gene unclear. Trimming shortened V by 4 bases and J by 9 bases, and 9 bases separated the two germline ends. The CDR3 contains 10 residues. The germline V gene has CDR1 GTSNPN and CDR2 SVGIG (reference sequence).

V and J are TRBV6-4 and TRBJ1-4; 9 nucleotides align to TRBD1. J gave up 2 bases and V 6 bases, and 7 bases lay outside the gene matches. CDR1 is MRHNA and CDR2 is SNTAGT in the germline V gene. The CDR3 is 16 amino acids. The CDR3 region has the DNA TGTGCCAGCAGGAATACAGGGGGCTCGACTAATGAAAAACTGTTTTTT. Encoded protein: CASRNTGGSTNEKLFF.

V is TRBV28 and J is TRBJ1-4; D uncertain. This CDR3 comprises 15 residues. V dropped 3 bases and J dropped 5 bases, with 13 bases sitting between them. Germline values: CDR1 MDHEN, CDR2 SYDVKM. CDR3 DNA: TGTGCCAGCAGTTTCGGCCCCAATTGGAATGAAAAACTGTTTTTT. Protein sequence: CASSFGPNWNEKLFF.

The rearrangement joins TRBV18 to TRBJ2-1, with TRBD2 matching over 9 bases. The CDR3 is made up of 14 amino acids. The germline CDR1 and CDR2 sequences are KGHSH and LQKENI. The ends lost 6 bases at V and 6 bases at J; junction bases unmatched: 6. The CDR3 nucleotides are TGTGCCAGCTCTTTGGCGGGAGGGCCCAATGAGCAGTTCTTC. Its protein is CASSLAGGPNEQFF.

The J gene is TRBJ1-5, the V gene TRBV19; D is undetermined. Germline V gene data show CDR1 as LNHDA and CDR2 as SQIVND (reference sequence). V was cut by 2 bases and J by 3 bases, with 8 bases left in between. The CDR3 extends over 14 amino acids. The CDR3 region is CASSISVTNQPQHF. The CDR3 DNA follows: TGTGCCAGTAGTATATCAGTCACCAATCAGCCCCAGCATTTT.

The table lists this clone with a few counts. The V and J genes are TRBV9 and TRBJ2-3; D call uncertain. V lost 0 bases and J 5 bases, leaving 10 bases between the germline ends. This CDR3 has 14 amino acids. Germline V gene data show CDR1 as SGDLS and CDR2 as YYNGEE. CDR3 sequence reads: CASSVDRLQDTQYF. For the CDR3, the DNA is TGTGCCAGCAGCGTAGATCGACTCCAAGATACGCAGTATTTT.

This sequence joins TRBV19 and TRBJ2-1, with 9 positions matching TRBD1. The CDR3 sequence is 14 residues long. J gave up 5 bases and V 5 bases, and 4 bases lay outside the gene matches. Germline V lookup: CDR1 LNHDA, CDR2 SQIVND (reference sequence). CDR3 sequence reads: CASSHRGRNNEQFF. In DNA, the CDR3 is TGTGCCAGTAGTCACAGGGGGCGCAACAATGAGCAGTTCTTC.

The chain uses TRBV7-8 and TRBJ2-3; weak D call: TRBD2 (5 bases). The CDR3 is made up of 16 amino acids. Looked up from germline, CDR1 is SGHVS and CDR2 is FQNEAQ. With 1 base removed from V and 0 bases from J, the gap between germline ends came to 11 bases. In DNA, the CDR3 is TGTGCCAGCAGCTTAGTAGCTCCGGGGAGCACAGATACGCAGTATTTT. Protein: CASSLVAPGSTDTQYF.

The CDR3 DNA sequence: TGTGCCAGCACCCACGAGGGACTACCGACTTATAACTATGGCTACACCTTC. Translating it yields CASTHEGLPTYNYGYTF. The chain is built from TRBV10-3 and TRBJ1-2; possibly TRBD1 for D (5 bases). This CDR3 region has 17 residues. Germline CDR1 ENHRY, CDR2 SYGVKD. The ends were cut back, 10 bases at V and 1 base at J, with 25 bases in the middle.

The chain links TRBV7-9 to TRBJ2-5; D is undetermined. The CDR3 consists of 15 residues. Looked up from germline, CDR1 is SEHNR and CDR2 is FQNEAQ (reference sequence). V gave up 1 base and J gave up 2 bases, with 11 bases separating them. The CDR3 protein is CASSLVRVGQETQYF. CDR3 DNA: TGTGCCAGCAGCTTAGTAAGGGTTGGGCAAGAGACCCAGTACTTC. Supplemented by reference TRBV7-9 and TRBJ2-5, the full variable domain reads DTGVSQNPRHKITKRGQNVTFRCDPISEHNRLYWYRQTLGQGPEFLTYFQNEAQLEKSRLLSDRFSAERPKGSFSTLEIQRTEQGDSAMYLCASSLVRVGQETQYFGPGTRLLVL.

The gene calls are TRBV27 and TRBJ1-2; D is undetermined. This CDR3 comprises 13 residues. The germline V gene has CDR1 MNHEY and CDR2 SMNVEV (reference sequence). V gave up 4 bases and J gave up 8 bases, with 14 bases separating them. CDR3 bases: TGTGCCAGCAGTTCGACTCCGAAGTACGGCTACACCTTC. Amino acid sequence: CASSSTPKYGYTF.

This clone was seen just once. CDR3 coding DNA: TGTGCCAGCAGCCAAGGGGAAACAGAGGGTCAGCCCCAGCATTTT. Its translation is CASSQGETEGQPQHF. The chain employs TRBV4-2 and TRBJ1-5; no clear D gene. CDR1 and CDR2 from the germline V gene are LGHNA and YNFKEQ. CDR3 length: 15 residues. Trimming pared 1 base from V and 6 bases from J, leaving 13 bases between.

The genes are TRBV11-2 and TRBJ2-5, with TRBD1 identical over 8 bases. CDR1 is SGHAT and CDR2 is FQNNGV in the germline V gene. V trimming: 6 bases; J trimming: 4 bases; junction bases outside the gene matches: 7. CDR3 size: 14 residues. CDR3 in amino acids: CASRYQGARETQYF. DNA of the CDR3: TGTGCCAGCAGATACCAGGGGGCTAGAGAGACCCAGTACTTC. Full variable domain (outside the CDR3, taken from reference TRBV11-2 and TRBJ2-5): EAGVAQSPRYKIIEKRQSVAFWCNPISGHATLYWYQQILGQGPKLLIQFQNNGVVDDSQLPKDRFSAERLKGVDSTLKIQPAKLEDSAVYLCASRYQGARETQYFGPGTRLLVL.

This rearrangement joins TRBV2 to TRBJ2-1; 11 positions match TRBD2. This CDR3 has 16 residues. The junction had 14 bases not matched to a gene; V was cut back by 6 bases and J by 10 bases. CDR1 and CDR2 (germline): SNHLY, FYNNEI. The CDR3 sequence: CASRGVAGGVFEEQFF. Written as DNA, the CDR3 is TGTGCCAGCAGGGGGGTAGCGGGAGGGGTCTTTGAGGAGCAGTTCTTC.

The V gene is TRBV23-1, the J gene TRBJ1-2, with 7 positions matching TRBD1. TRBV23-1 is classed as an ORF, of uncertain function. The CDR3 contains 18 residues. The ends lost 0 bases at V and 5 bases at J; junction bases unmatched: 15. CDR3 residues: CASSQSGTAGGFTYGYTF. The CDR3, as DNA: TGCGCCAGCAGTCAATCGGGAACCGCAGGGGGATTCACTTATGGCTACACCTTC.

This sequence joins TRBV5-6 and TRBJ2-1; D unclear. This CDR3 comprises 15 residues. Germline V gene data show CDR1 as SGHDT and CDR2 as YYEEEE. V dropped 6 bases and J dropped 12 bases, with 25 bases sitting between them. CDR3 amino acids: CASTPSWRHIVGQFF. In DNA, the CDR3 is TGTGCCAGCACCCCCTCTTGGCGTCACATCGTCGGGCAGTTCTTC.

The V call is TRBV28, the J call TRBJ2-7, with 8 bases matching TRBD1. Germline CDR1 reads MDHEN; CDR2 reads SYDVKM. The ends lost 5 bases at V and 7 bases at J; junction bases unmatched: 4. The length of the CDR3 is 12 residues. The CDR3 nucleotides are TGTGCCAGCAGTCAGGGGGCTATTGAGCAGTACTTC. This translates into CASSQGAIEQYF.

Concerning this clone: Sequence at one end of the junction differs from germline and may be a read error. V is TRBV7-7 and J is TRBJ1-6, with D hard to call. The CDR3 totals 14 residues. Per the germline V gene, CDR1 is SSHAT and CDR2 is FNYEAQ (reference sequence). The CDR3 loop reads CASSPLNRPGDLHF. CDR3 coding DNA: TGTGCTAGCAGCCCCCTTAATCGCCCCGGGGACCTCCACTTT.